These T cell receptor beta chains were read from a single sample in a study of Graves' ophthalmopathy and Graves' hyperthyroidism. TCRdb reprocessed the multiplex PCR reads via MiXCR and lists one record per CDR3 protein. The sample lists a few hundred thousand distinct CDR3 sequences, around 16% occurring once. The specimen sequenced was peripheral blood. These receptors all stem from a young woman with Graves' ophthalmopathy. Both conserved end residues are part of each CDR3. A D gene is named only where the DNA matches it firmly. A row's size may be missing; if present it is once, few, many or a size class.

V gene: TRBV5-1
D gene: .
J gene: TRBJ2-7
clone size: .
CDR3 length: 13
CDR3 protein: CASSLDRAGEQYF
CDR3 DNA: TGCGCCAGCAGCTTGGACAGGGCAGGCGAGCAGTACTTC

V gene: TRBV6-5
D gene: .
J gene: TRBJ1-1
clone size: few
CDR3 length: 13
CDR3 protein: CASSYSWAGEAFF
CDR3 DNA: TGTGCCAGCAGTTACTCGTGGGCGGGTGAAGCTTTCTTT

V gene: TRBV7-2
D gene: .
J gene: TRBJ1-1
clone size: few
CDR3 length: 12
CDR3 protein: CASSLRGSEAFF
CDR3 DNA: TGTGCCAGCAGCTTACGGGGATCTGAAGCTTTCTTT

V gene: TRBV6-1
D gene: .
J gene: TRBJ1-2
clone size: .
CDR3 length: 15
CDR3 protein: CASSDESGTGYGYTF
CDR3 DNA: TGTGCCAGCAGTGACGAATCAGGGACGGGCTATGGCTACACCTTC

V gene: TRBV19
D gene: .
J gene: TRBJ2-7
clone size: many
CDR3 length: 12
CDR3 protein: CASSTPGREQYF
CDR3 DNA: TGTGCCAGTAGTACACCCGGGCGCGAGCAGTACTTC

V gene: TRBV2
D gene: TRBD2
J gene: TRBJ2-7
clone size: .
CDR3 length: 13
CDR3 protein: CASVAGVGREQYF
CDR3 DNA: TGTGCCAGCGTAGCGGGAGTAGGGCGCGAGCAGTACTTC

V gene: TRBV12-3/TRBV12-4
D gene: .
J gene: TRBJ1-5
clone size: many
CDR3 length: 15
CDR3 protein: CASNLQGVSNQPQHF
CDR3 DNA: TGTGCCAGCAATCTACAGGGAGTTAGCAATCAGCCCCAGCATTTT

V gene: TRBV12-3/TRBV12-4
D gene: TRBD1
J gene: TRBJ2-7
clone size: many
CDR3 length: 15
CDR3 protein: CASSRGGLGSYEQYF
CDR3 DNA: TGTGCCAGCAGTCGAGGGGGCCTAGGCTCCTACGAGCAGTACTTC

V gene: TRBV12-3/TRBV12-4
D gene: TRBD1
J gene: TRBJ1-1
clone size: .
CDR3 length: 15
CDR3 protein: CASTTQGALGTEAFF
CDR3 DNA: TGTGCCAGCACTACTCAGGGGGCTCTCGGCACTGAAGCTTTCTTT

V gene: TRBV6-5
D gene: .
J gene: TRBJ1-1
clone size: once
CDR3 length: 12
CDR3 protein: CASSYSGDKAFF
CDR3 DNA: TGTGCCAGCAGTTACTCTGGGGATAAAGCTTTCTTT

V gene: TRBV29-1
D gene: .
J gene: TRBJ2-5
clone size: many
CDR3 length: 13
CDR3 protein: CSVGGGLRETQYF
CDR3 DNA: TGCAGCGTCGGTGGGGGCTTGCGAGAGACCCAGTACTTC

V gene: TRBV19
D gene: TRBD1
J gene: TRBJ2-7
clone size: many
CDR3 length: 14
CDR3 protein: CASTHGQVPYEQYF
CDR3 DNA: TGTGCCAGTACCCACGGACAGGTTCCCTACGAGCAGTACTTC

V gene: TRBV5-1
D gene: TRBD1
J gene: TRBJ2-7
clone size: many
CDR3 length: 13
CDR3 protein: CASSTGQGYEQYF
CDR3 DNA: TGCGCCAGCAGCACAGGACAGGGCTACGAGCAGTACTTC

V gene: TRBV27
D gene: .
J gene: TRBJ1-1
clone size: many
CDR3 length: 13
CDR3 protein: CASSAPGATEAFF
CDR3 DNA: TGTGCCAGCAGTGCCCCAGGGGCCACTGAAGCTTTCTTT

V gene: TRBV6-5
D gene: TRBD2
J gene: TRBJ2-7
clone size: many
CDR3 length: 15
CDR3 protein: CASSLTSGASYEQYF
CDR3 DNA: TGTGCCAGCAGTTTGACTAGCGGGGCTTCCTACGAGCAGTACTTC

V gene: TRBV28
D gene: TRBD1
J gene: TRBJ1-2
clone size: .
CDR3 length: 13
CDR3 protein: CASSGDRSGGYTF
CDR3 DNA: TGTGCCAGCAGCGGGGACAGGTCGGGGGGCTACACCTTC

V gene: TRBV12-3/TRBV12-4
D gene: .
J gene: TRBJ1-5
clone size: many
CDR3 length: 15
CDR3 protein: CASSLTGDSNQPQHF
CDR3 DNA: TGTGCCAGCAGTTTAACGGGAGATAGCAATCAGCCCCAGCATTTT

V gene: TRBV30
D gene: TRBD1
J gene: TRBJ2-2
clone size: many
CDR3 length: 18
CDR3 protein: CAWSVPAWGTDNTGELFF
CDR3 DNA: TGTGCCTGGAGTGTACCCGCTTGGGGGACAGACAACACCGGGGAGCTGTTTTTT

V gene: TRBV12-3/TRBV12-4
D gene: .
J gene: TRBJ1-1
clone size: many
CDR3 length: 14
CDR3 protein: CASSLSSGQTEAFF
CDR3 DNA: TGTGCCAGCAGTTTAAGTTCAGGGCAGACTGAAGCTTTCTTT

V gene: TRBV28
D gene: .
J gene: TRBJ1-1
clone size: many
CDR3 length: 15
CDR3 protein: CASSLGGARGVEAFF
CDR3 DNA: TGTGCCAGCAGTCTTGGAGGGGCCAGGGGTGTAGAAGCTTTCTTT

V gene: TRBV19
D gene: .
J gene: TRBJ1-2
clone size: many
CDR3 length: 13
CDR3 protein: CASSTYTGSGYTF
CDR3 DNA: TGTGCCAGTAGTACCTACACAGGGAGTGGCTACACCTTC

V gene: TRBV28
D gene: TRBD1
J gene: TRBJ2-7
clone size: once
CDR3 length: 14
CDR3 protein: CASQRQGAVYEQYF
CDR3 DNA: TGTGCCAGCCAACGACAGGGGGCCGTCTACGAGCAGTACTTC

V gene: TRBV7-2
D gene: .
J gene: TRBJ2-5
clone size: many
CDR3 length: 14
CDR3 protein: CASSLYREGETQYF
CDR3 DNA: TGTGCCAGCAGCTTGTACAGGGAGGGGGAGACCCAGTACTTC

V gene: TRBV7-2
D gene: .
J gene: TRBJ1-5
clone size: many
CDR3 length: 14
CDR3 protein: CASSPDRGRQPQHF
CDR3 DNA: TGTGCCAGCAGCCCGGACCGAGGCAGGCAGCCCCAGCATTTT